What follows are 32 T cell receptor beta chains derived from one specimen sequenced in a study of early stage breast cancer tumors (dated by TCRdb to about 2017). The library came from the immunoSEQ multiplex PCR assay. The table comes from immuneACCESS by way of TCRdb, which keeps in-frame sequences with V and J called. Part of the clones is missing from these tables; in studies checked, under half for an unresolved V gene and the rest for unknown reasons. The sample contains some 24,000 clones, roughly two thirds of them found a single time. The top ten constitute over 9.5% of the sample. Input material: breast tumor tissue. These receptor sequences come from a person between 60 and 69 years old with breast cancer.

By share of the sample, this clone is medium-sized. This chain links TRBV30 with TRBJ1-4; TRBD1 matches 12 bases. The CDR3 sequence is 15 residues long. V lost 3 bases and J lost 10; bases outside the gene matches: 9. CDR1 GTSNPN and CDR2 SVGIG come from the germline V gene (reference sequence). CDR3 nucleotide sequence: TGTGCCTGGAGCTCTCCCGGGACAGGGGGCCTAAAACTGTTTTTT. It translates to CAWSSPGTGGLKLFF.

This clone showed up just once. The chain couples TRBV27 to TRBJ2-2; TRBD1 aligns across 9 bases. V dropped 0 bases and J dropped 4; count of bases not matched to a gene: 9. The CDR3 length is 18 residues. Germline CDR1 is MNHEY and CDR2 is SMNVEV (reference sequence). This CDR3 reads CASSLSSSGQGGTGELFF. CDR3 nucleotides: TGTGCCAGCAGTTTATCATCTTCGGGACAGGGTGGCACCGGGGAGCTGTTTTTT.

This clone was counted between two and nine times. The chain employs TRBV5-4 and TRBJ2-7, with a weak D call TRBD2 (5 bases). CDR1 is SGHNT, CDR2 YYREEE, per germline (reference sequence). The CDR3 runs to 13 residues. The germline V and J ends were trimmed by 0 bases and 7 bases, with 11 bases remaining between them. The CDR3 loop is CASSLVPAEEQYF. CDR3 bases: TGTGCCAGCAGCTTGGTGCCAGCGGAAGAGCAGTACTTC.

The chain employs TRBV4-3 and TRBJ2-2, with TRBD1 matching over 7 bases. Per the germline V gene, CDR1 is LGHNA and CDR2 is YSLEER. The CDR3 is 15 amino acids. V gave up 0 bases and J gave up 6 bases; unmatched junction bases: 4. The CDR3 region has the DNA TGCGCCAGCAGCCAAGACACAGGGGTCCCCGGGGAGCTGTTTTTT. Protein product: CASSQDTGVPGELFF.

This clone was counted between two and nine times. The chain employs TRBV28 and TRBJ2-7, with TRBD2 identical over 12 bases. CDR1 and CDR2 from the germline V gene are MDHEN and SYDVKM. J was trimmed by 4 bases and V by 5 bases; bases with no gene match: 3. The CDR3 runs to 14 residues. CDR3 in amino acids: CASSLGTSGYEQYF. The CDR3 nucleotides are TGTGCCAGCAGTCTCGGGACTAGCGGGTACGAGCAGTACTTC.

The J gene is TRBJ2-2, the V gene TRBV10-3, with 7 bases aligning to TRBD2. The ends lost 10 bases at V and 5 bases at J; junction bases unmatched: 1. In germline, CDR1 is ENHRY, CDR2 SYGVKD. The CDR3 spans 11 residues. The CDR3: CATGGTGELFF. CDR3 bases: TGTGCCACCGGGGGGACCGGGGAGCTGTTTTTT.

V usage is TRBV27 and J usage is TRBJ2-2; no clear D gene. The CDR3 is 16 amino acids. The germline V gene encodes CDR1 MNHEY and CDR2 SMNVEV (reference sequence). Trimming left V 4 bases short and J 5 bases short, with 17 bases between. The CDR3 DNA reads as TGTGCCAGCAGTTGGGCTTTCTTCGATTCGACCGGGGAGCTGTTTTTT. Its translation: CASSWAFFDSTGELFF.

This chain links TRBV6-1 with TRBJ2-1; 10 bases align to TRBD2. CDR3 length: 15 residues. The V gene end was trimmed by 7 bases and the J gene end by 5 bases; junction bases not matched to a gene: 8. The germline gives CDR1 MNHNS, CDR2 SASEGT. The CDR3 spells CASTLTSGMNNEQFF. Here the CDR3 DNA reads TGTGCCAGCACTTTAACTAGCGGGATGAACAATGAGCAGTTCTTC.

The genes are TRBV9 and TRBJ2-4, with D perhaps matching TRBD2 (6 bases). The V gene's germline CDR1 is SGDLS and CDR2 YYNGEE. The CDR3 loop spans 17 amino acids. V gave up 4 bases and J gave up 0 bases, with 17 bases separating them. CDR3 in DNA: TGTGCCAGCAGCCCTAGTGGAGGGTCCCTAGCCAAAAACATTCAGTACTTC. Translated, it gives CASSPSGGSLAKNIQYF.

This clone has only a few counts. The CDR3 loop reads CASSLTSGTVSGITGELFF. CDR3 coding DNA: TGTGCCAGCAGCTTAACTAGCGGGACAGTTTCGGGGATCACCGGGGAGCTGTTTTTT. V and J are TRBV7-3 and TRBJ2-2; perhaps TRBD2 as D (8 bases). The CDR3 runs to 19 residues. The V end lost 0 bases, the J end lost 4 bases, and 21 bases lay between the germline ends. Germline CDR1 reads SGHTA; CDR2 reads FQGTGA.

The table lists this clone with a few counts. This CDR3 is CASSLVRLGQGSEQYF. The CDR3 DNA reads as TGTGCCAGCAGCTTGGTAAGGTTGGGACAGGGCTCCGAGCAGTACTTC. The chain carries TRBV5-5 and TRBJ2-7; 9 bases line up with TRBD1. There are 16 residues in the CDR3. CDR1 is SGHKS and CDR2 is YYEKEE in the germline V gene (reference sequence). Trimming cost V 0 bases and J 6 bases; bases outside gene matches: 10.

The rearrangement joins TRBV25-1 to TRBJ2-7; D gene unclear. V was trimmed by 4 bases and J by 2 bases, leaving 3 bases between them. This CDR3 is 11 amino acids long. CDR1 and CDR2 from the germline V gene are MGHDK and SYGVNS. The CDR3 nucleotides read TGTGCCAGCAGTGGCGCCTACGAGCAGTACTTC. Translated: CASSGAYEQYF.

The chain combines TRBV11-2 with TRBJ2-7; D not certain. V lost 0 bases to trimming and J lost 2 bases, with 11 bases between them. Germline assignment: CDR1 SGHAT and CDR2 FQNNGV. The CDR3 totals 15 residues. The CDR3 loop reads CASSLEGGIAYEQYF. In DNA, the CDR3 is TGTGCCAGCAGCTTAGAAGGCGGAATCGCCTACGAGCAGTACTTC.

This clone was recorded once. The genes are TRBV4-3 and TRBJ2-5; 7 nucleotides line up with TRBD2. CDR1 LGHNA and CDR2 YSLEER come from the germline V gene. The CDR3 runs to 14 residues. The J segment lost 4 bases and the V segment lost 5 bases, leaving 7 bases of the junction unmatched. CDR3 sequence (DNA): TGCGCCAGCAGCTCAGGGACTACAGGAGAGACCCAGTACTTC. It translates to CASSSGTTGETQYF.

This chain uses TRBV7-2 with TRBJ2-3; maybe TRBD2 (6 bases). CDR3 length: 13 amino acids. With 8 bases removed from V and 1 base from J, the gap between germline ends came to 10 bases. The V gene's germline CDR1 is SGHTA and CDR2 FQGNSA. DNA of the CDR3: TGTGCCAGCGGTGTAGCGGGCACAGATACGCAGTATTTT. Its protein product is CASGVAGTDTQYF.

The chain links TRBV11-2 to TRBJ2-7; 8 bases are shared with TRBD2. Germline CDR1 reads SGHAT; CDR2 reads FQNNGV. The CDR3 loop spans 15 amino acids. J gave up 4 bases and V 1 base, and 6 bases lay outside the gene matches. The CDR3 DNA is TGTGCCAGCAGCTTAGGGTTAAGCGGGAGTTACGAGCAGTACTTC. Translated, it gives CASSLGLSGSYEQYF.

V gene TRBV5-1 combines with J gene TRBJ2-1; 10 bases agree with TRBD2. Germline V CDR1 and CDR2: SGHRS, YFSETQ. The CDR3 extends over 15 amino acids. V lost 4 bases, J lost 4 bases, and 5 bases stayed unmatched. The chain's CDR3 is CASSMGLAYYNEQFF. As DNA, the CDR3 is TGCGCCAGCAGCATGGGACTAGCGTATTACAATGAGCAGTTCTTC.

This clone was detected a few times. This sequence joins TRBV5-1 and TRBJ2-2; TRBD2 aligns across 7 bases. The CDR3 length is 15 residues. V shed 6 bases and J 5 bases; nucleotides not matched to a gene: 10. CDR1 and CDR2 (germline): SGHRS, YFSETQ. The CDR3: CASMGLAVETGELFF. For the CDR3, the DNA is TGCGCCAGCATGGGGCTAGCGGTAGAAACCGGGGAGCTGTTTTTT.

CDR3 nucleotide sequence: TGTGCCAGTAGTACAGGAATCATAGCCAAAAACATTCAGTACTTC. Translated, it gives CASSTGIIAKNIQYF. The V gene is TRBV19, the J gene TRBJ2-4; D remains ambiguous. The CDR3 covers 15 residues. The V and J ends lost 4 bases and 0 bases respectively, with 10 bases between them. In germline, CDR1 is LNHDA, CDR2 SQIVND (reference sequence).

The gene calls are TRBV28 and TRBJ1-2, with no clear D. Trimming removed 6 bases from V and 2 bases from J, with 10 bases in between. The CDR3 covers 13 residues. Germline values: CDR1 MDHEN, CDR2 SYDVKM. The CDR3 region is CASSPGVNYGYTF. The DNA for the CDR3 is TGTGCCAGCAGCCCCGGGGTGAACTATGGCTACACCTTC.

The J gene is TRBJ1-3, the V gene TRBV10-3; D is uncertain. Germline V CDR1 and CDR2: ENHRY, SYGVKD. V dropped 8 bases and J dropped 0 bases, with 8 bases sitting between them. CDR3 length: 13 residues. CDR3 amino acids: CAIGGSSGNTIYF. The CDR3 DNA is TGTGCCATCGGTGGCAGCTCTGGAAACACCATATATTTT.

Only a few counts were recorded for this clone. The rearrangement uses TRBV28 and TRBJ2-7; 7 nucleotides agree with TRBD2. Per germline, CDR1 MDHEN and CDR2 SYDVKM. J was trimmed by 5 bases and V by 5 bases; bases with no gene match: 12. The length of the CDR3 is 15 residues. CDR3 DNA sequence: TGTGCCAGCAGTCCTTCCGCGGGAGTAGCCCACGAGCAGTACTTC. It translates to CASSPSAGVAHEQYF.

The rearrangement uses TRBV11-3 and TRBJ2-2, with 7 bases that match TRBD1. The CDR3 totals 15 residues. V was clipped by 5 bases and J by 1 base; unmatched bases: 4. Germline V gives CDR1 SGHNT, CDR2 YENEEA. This CDR3 reads CASSRDRVNTGELFF. The CDR3 DNA is TGTGCCAGCAGCCGGGACAGAGTGAACACCGGGGAGCTGTTTTTT.

The chain joins TRBV29-1 to TRBJ2-1, with D perhaps matching TRBD1 (6 bases). V gave up 5 bases and J gave up 0 bases, with 11 bases separating them. Germline V gene sequence: CDR1 SQVTM, CDR2 ANQGSEA. This CDR3 is built from 14 residues. The DNA for the CDR3 is TGCAGCGTTTCTGGGGGCGGCTCCTACAATGAGCAGTTCTTC. Protein sequence: CSVSGGGSYNEQFF.

This clone was counted between two and nine times. The rearrangement links TRBV28 to TRBJ2-2, with D perhaps TRBD1 (5 bases). V was shortened by 6 bases and J by 6 bases, with 14 bases between the two germline ends. Germline V CDR1 and CDR2: MDHEN, SYDVKM. The CDR3 consists of 14 residues. Here the CDR3 DNA reads TGTGCCAGCAGGAAGGGGATGGTATCCGGGGAGCTGTTTTTT. Translated, it gives CASRKGMVSGELFF.

The V call is TRBV9, the J call TRBJ2-7, with D maybe TRBD1 (6 bases). Trimming shortened V by 4 bases and J by 3 bases, and 14 bases separated the two germline ends. The CDR3 totals 14 residues. CDR1 and CDR2 (germline): SGDLS, YYNGEE. The CDR3 here is CASSPTGLDYEQYF. The CDR3 DNA reads as TGTGCCAGCAGCCCTACAGGGCTCGACTACGAGCAGTACTTC. Supplemented by reference TRBV9 and TRBJ2-7, the full variable domain reads DSGVTQTPKHLITATGQRVTLRCSPRSGDLSVYWYQQSLDQGLQFLIQYYNGEERAKGNILERFSAQQFPDLHSELNLSSLELGDSALYFCASSPTGLDYEQYFGPGTRLTVT.

This chain uses TRBV4-2 with TRBJ1-2; TRBD1 is a possible D gene (6 bases). Germline CDR1 LGHNA, CDR2 YNFKEQ. The CDR3 has 15 amino acids. V lost 2 bases, J lost 0 bases, and 10 bases lay in between. This CDR3 reads CASSQRTETNYGYTF. DNA of the CDR3: TGTGCCAGCAGCCAAAGGACAGAGACTAACTATGGCTACACCTTC.

The chain employs TRBV2 and TRBJ2-2; no clear D gene. The CDR3 is 14 residues long. Germline values: CDR1 SNHLY, CDR2 FYNNEI. Trimming left V 3 bases short and J 5 bases short, with 10 bases between. In DNA, the CDR3 is TGTGCCAGCAGTGATTTGTCCGAGACCGGGGAGCTGTTTTTT. Residues: CASSDLSETGELFF.

This clone was detected a few times. J is TRBJ2-5 and V is TRBV5-5; D is ambiguous. The CDR3 has 14 amino acids. The germline V gene encodes CDR1 SGHKS and CDR2 YYEKEE (reference sequence). Trimming took off 3 bases at V and 5 bases at J, with 14 bases between the two ends. CDR3 sequence reads: CASSSGASPETQYF. In DNA, the CDR3 is TGTGCCAGCAGCTCCGGAGCCAGTCCCGAGACCCAGTACTTC.

The V call is TRBV18, the J call TRBJ2-7; TRBD2 matches at 7 bases. V was pared by 0 bases and J by 1 base, with 6 bases of the junction left unmatched. The V gene's germline CDR1 is KGHSH and CDR2 LQKENI. The CDR3 extends over 16 amino acids. CDR3 in amino acids: CASSPPTSSGSYEQYF. As DNA, the CDR3 is TGTGCCAGCTCACCACCTACGTCTAGCGGATCCTACGAGCAGTACTTC.

The chain employs TRBV12-5 and TRBJ2-6; D is unclear. There are 16 residues in the CDR3. Germline V gives CDR1 LGHNT, CDR2 FRNRAP. Deletions cut 2 bases from V and 0 bases from J, with 8 bases between. CDR3 sequence reads: CASGLTRGSGANVLTF. The CDR3 DNA follows: TGTGCTAGTGGTTTGACACGTGGCTCTGGGGCCAACGTCCTGACTTTC.

The gene calls are TRBV4-1 and TRBJ2-5; the match to TRBD2 covers 15 bases. J lost 0 bases, V lost 4 bases, and 3 bases had no gene match. In germline, CDR1 is MGHRA, CDR2 YSYEKL. This CDR3 comprises 17 residues. The DNA of the CDR3 is TGCGCCAGCAGCCTGGGACTAGCGGGAGGTTACCAAGAGACCCAGTACTTC. It codes for CASSLGLAGGYQETQYF.